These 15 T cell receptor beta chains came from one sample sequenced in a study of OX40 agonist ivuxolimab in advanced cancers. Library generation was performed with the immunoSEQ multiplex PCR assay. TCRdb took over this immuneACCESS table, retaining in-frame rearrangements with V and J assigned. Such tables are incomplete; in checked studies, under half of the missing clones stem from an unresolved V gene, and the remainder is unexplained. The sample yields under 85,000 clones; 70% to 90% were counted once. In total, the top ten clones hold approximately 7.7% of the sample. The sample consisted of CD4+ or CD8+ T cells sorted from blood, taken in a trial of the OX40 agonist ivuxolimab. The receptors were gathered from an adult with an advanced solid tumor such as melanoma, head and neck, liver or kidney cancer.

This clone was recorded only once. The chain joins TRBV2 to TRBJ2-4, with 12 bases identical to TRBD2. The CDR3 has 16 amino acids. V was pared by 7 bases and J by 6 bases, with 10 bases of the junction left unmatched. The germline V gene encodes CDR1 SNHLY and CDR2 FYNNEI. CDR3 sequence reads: CASKSLAGGPGNIQYF. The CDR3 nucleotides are TGTGCCAGCAAGAGCCTAGCGGGGGGGCCGGGAAACATTCAGTACTTC.

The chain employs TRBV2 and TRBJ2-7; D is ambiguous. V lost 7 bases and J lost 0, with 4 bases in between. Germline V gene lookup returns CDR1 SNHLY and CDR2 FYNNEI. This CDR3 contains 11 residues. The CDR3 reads CASTPSYEQYF. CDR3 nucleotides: TGTGCCAGCACGCCCTCCTACGAGCAGTACTTC.

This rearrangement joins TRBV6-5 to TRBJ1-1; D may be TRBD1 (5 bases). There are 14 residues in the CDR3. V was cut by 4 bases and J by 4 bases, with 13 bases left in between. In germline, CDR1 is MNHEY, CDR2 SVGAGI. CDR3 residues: CASSSRGRGTEAFF. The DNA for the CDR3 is TGTGCCAGCAGTTCAAGGGGCCGGGGCACTGAAGCTTTCTTT.

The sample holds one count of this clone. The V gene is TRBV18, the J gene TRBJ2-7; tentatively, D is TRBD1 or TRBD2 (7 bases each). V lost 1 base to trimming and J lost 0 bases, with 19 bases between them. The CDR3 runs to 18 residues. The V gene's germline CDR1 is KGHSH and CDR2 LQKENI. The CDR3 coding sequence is TGTGCCAGCTCACCACAGGGGGCGCCTCGCGGGGGCTCCTACGAGCAGTACTTC. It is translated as CASSPQGAPRGGSYEQYF.

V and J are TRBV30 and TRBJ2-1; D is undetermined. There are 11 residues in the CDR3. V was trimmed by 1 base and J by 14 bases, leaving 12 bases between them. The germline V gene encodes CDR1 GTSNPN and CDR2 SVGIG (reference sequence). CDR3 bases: TGTGCCTGGAGTGCCCTTGGCGTAAAGTTCTTC. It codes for CAWSALGVKFF.

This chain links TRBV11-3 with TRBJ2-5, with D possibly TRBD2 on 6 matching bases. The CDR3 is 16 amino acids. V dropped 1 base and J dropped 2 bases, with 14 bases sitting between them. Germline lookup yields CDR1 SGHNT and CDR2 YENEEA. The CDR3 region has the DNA TGTGCCAGCAGCTTAGGATACGGGGGAGCACAAGAGACCCAGTACTTC. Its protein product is CASSLGYGGAQETQYF. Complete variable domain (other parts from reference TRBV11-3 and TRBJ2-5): EAGVVQSPRYKIIEKKQPVAFWCNPISGHNTLYWYLQNLGQGPELLIRYENEEAVDDSQLPKDRFSAERLKGVDSTLKIQPAELGDSAVYLCASSLGYGGAQETQYFGPGTRLLVL.

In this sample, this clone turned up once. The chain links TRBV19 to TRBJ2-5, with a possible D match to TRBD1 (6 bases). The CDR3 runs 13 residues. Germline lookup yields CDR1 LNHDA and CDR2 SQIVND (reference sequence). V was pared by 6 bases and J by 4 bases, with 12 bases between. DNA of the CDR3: TGTGCCAGTAGGCCCTTAGGGGGAGAGACCCAGTACTTC. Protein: CASRPLGGETQYF.

For the CDR3, the DNA is TGTGCCAGCAGTGAAACAAGAACAGGGTTTGTATGGAACACTGAAGCTTTCTTT. It codes for CASSETRTGFVWNTEAFF. This chain joins TRBV6-1 and TRBJ1-1; the D gene is possibly TRBD1 (6 bases). The germline V and J ends were trimmed by 2 bases and 1 base, with 20 bases remaining between them. Per germline, CDR1 MNHNS and CDR2 SASEGT. This CDR3 contains 18 residues.

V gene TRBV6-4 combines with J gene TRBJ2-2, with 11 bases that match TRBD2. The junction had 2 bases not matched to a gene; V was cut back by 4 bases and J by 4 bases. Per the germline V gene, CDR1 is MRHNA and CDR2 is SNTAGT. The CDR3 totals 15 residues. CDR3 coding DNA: TGTGCCAGCAGTGCCCTAGCGGGAGGCACCGGGGAGCTGTTTTTT. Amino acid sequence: CASSALAGGTGELFF.

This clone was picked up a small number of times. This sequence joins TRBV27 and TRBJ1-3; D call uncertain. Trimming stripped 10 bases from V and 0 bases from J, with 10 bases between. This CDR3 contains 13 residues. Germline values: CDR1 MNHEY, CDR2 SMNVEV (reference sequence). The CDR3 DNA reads TGTGCCACTAAAAGGGCCTCTGGAAACACCATATATTTT. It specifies CATKRASGNTIYF.

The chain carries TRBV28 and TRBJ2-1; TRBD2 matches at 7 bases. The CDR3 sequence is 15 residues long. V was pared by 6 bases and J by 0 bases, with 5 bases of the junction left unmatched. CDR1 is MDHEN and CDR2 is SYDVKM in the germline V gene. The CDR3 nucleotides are TGTGCCAGCAGATTCCGGGAGGCCTCCTACAATGAGCAGTTCTTC. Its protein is CASRFREASYNEQFF.

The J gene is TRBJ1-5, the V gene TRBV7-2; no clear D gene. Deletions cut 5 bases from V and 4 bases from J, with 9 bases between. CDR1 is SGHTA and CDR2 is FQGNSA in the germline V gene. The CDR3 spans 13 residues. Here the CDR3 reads CASSPWGNQPQHF. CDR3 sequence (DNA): TGTGCCAGCAGCCCGTGGGGAAATCAGCCCCAGCATTTT.

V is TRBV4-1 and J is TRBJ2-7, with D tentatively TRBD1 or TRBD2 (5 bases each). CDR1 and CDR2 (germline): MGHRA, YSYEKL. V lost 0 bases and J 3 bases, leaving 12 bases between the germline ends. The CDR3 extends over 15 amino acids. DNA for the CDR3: TGCGCCAGCAGCCAAGAAGGGACGGTCGTCTACGAGCAGTACTTC. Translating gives CASSQEGTVVYEQYF.

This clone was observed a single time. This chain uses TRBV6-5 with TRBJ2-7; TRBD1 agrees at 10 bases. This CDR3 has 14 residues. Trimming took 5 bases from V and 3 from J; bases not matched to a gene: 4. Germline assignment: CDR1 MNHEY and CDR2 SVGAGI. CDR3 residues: CASSIRTGGYEQYF. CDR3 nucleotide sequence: TGTGCCAGCAGTATCCGGACAGGGGGCTACGAGCAGTACTTC.

The CDR3 protein is CASSLSRNTEAFF. The CDR3 nucleotides read TGTGCCAGCAGCTTAAGTCGGAACACTGAAGCTTTCTTT. This chain connects TRBV7-2 to TRBJ1-1; D is unclear. With 2 bases removed from V and 1 base from J, the gap between germline ends came to 5 bases. The V gene's germline CDR1 is SGHTA and CDR2 FQGNSA. This CDR3 region has 13 residues.